This T cell receptor (beta chain) stems from a study of T cells in Graves' hyperthyroidism and ophthalmopathy. With V trimmed by 2 bases and J by 10 bases, 10 bases remained unmatched. Germline V CDR1 and CDR2: SGHTA, FQGNSA. This CDR3 has 14 residues. This clonotype has at least ten counts. There were TCR beta CDR3 regions amplified from RNA transcripts. TCR CDR3 underwent first-round RT-PCR with the HTBI primer set. TCRdb re-derived calls from the multiplex PCR reads in MiXCR, one entry per CDR3 protein. The data show fewer than 300,000 distinct CDR3 sequences, approximately 14% seen once. This sequence joins TRBV7-2 and TRBJ1-1, with 7 bases fitting TRBD1. Sample: blood. The receptor comes from a woman aged 50 to 60 with Graves' hyperthyroidism that later progressed to Graves' ophthalmopathy. Here the CDR3 DNA reads TGTGCCAGCAGCTTATTAGGGCACAGGGGTGGAGCTTTCTTT. Its translation is CASSLLGHRGGAFF.